The entry below describes one TCR beta chain. The sample belongs to a study of cytomegalovirus exposure and HLA in healthy donors. The PCR contained 60 Vbeta and 13 Jbeta primers. Clones were read by immunoSEQ multiplex PCR, and TCRdb kept only the in-frame ones, dropping some. The sample consists of over 100,000 clones, roughly 80% of them appearing once. Input material: PBMCs. The TCR was taken from a woman in her 40s in good health and CMV-seropositive.

CDR3 nucleotide sequence: TGTGCCAGCAGCGAGAATTTAAACACTGAAGCTTTCTTT. This gives the protein CASSENLNTEAFF. The chain couples TRBV7-2 to TRBJ1-1; D remains ambiguous. Germline CDR1 and CDR2: SGHTA and FQGNSA. The CDR3 length is 13 residues. Trimming removed 5 bases from V and 2 bases from J, with 9 bases in between.